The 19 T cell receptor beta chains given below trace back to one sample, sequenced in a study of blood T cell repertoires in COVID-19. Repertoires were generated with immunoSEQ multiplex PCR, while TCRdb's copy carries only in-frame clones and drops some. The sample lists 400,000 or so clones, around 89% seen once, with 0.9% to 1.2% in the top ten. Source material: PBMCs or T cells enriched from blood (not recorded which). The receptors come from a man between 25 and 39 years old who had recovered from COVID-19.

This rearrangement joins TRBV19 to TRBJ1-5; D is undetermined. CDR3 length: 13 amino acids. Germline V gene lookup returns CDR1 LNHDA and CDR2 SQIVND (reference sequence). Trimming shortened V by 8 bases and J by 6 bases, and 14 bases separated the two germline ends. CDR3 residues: CASDTSRGQPQHF. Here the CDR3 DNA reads TGTGCCAGTGATACTTCCCGGGGTCAGCCCCAGCATTTT.

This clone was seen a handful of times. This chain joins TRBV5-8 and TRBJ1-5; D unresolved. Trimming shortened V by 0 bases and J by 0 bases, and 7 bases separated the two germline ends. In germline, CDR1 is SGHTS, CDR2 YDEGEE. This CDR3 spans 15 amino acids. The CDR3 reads CASSLGLLSNQPQHF. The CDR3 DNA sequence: TGTGCCAGCAGCTTGGGACTTCTTAGCAATCAGCCCCAGCATTTT.

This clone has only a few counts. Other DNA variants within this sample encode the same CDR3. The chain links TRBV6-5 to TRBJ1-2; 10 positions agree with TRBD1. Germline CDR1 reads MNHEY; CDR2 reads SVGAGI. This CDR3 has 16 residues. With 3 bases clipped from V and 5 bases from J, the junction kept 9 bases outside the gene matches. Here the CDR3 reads CASSYSRTGGGYGYTF. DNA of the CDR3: TGTGCCAGCAGTTATAGTCGGACAGGGGGAGGATATGGCTACACCTTC.

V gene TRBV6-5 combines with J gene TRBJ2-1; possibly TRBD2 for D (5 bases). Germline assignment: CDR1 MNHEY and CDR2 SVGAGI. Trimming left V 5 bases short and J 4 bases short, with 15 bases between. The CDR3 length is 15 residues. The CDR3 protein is CASSNDWSGYNEQFF. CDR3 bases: TGTGCCAGCAGTAACGACTGGAGCGGTTACAATGAGCAGTTCTTC.

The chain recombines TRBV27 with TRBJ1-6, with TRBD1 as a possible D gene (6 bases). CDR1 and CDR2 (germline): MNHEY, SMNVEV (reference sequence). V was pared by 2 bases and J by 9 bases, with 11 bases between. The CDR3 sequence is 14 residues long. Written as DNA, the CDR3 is TGTGCCAGCAGTTTAGGGGGCTCGACTTCACCCCTCCACTTT. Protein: CASSLGGSTSPLHF.

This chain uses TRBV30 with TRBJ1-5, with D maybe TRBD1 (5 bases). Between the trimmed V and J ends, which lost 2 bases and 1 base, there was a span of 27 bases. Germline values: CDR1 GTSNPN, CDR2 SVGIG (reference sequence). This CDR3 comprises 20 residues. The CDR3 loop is CAWSLRQKWDIGASNQPQHF. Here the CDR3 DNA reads TGTGCCTGGAGTCTACGGCAGAAGTGGGATATAGGGGCAAGCAATCAGCCCCAGCATTTT.

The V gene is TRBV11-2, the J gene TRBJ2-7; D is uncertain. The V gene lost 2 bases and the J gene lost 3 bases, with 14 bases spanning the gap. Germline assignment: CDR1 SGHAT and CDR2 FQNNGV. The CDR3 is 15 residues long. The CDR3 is CASSLSQVFFYEQYF. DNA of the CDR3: TGTGCCAGCAGCTTATCCCAGGTCTTCTTCTACGAGCAGTACTTC.

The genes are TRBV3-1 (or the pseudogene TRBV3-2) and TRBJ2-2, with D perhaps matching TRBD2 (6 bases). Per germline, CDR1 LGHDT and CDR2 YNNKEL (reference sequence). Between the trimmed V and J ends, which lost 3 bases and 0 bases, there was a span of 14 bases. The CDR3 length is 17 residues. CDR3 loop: CASSHPGVNANTGELFF. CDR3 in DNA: TGTGCCAGCAGCCATCCGGGGGTCAACGCGAACACCGGGGAGCTGTTTTTT.

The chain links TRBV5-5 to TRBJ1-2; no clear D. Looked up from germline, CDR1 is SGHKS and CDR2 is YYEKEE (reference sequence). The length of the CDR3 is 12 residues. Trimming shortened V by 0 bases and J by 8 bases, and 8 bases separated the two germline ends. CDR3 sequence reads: CASSLGLGGYTF. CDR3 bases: TGTGCCAGCAGCTTGGGCTTGGGCGGCTACACCTTC.

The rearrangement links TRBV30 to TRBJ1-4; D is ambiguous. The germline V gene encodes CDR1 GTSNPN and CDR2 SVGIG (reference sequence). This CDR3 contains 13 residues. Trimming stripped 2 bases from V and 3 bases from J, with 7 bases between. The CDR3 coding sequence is TGTGCCTGGAGTTATCAGGCTAATGAAAAACTGTTTTTT. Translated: CAWSYQANEKLFF.

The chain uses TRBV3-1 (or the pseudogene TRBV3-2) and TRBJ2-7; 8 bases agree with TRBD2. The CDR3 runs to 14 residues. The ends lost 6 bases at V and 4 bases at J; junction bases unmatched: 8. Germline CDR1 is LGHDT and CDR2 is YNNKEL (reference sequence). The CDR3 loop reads CASRHTSGKYEQYF. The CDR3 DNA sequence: TGTGCCAGCAGACATACTAGCGGCAAATACGAGCAGTACTTC.

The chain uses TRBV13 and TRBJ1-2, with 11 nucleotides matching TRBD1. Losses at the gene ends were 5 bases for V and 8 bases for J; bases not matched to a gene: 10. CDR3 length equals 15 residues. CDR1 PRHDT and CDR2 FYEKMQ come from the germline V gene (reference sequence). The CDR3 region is CASSPRTGGLVGYTF. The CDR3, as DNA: TGTGCCAGCAGCCCGAGGACAGGGGGCCTCGTAGGCTACACCTTC.

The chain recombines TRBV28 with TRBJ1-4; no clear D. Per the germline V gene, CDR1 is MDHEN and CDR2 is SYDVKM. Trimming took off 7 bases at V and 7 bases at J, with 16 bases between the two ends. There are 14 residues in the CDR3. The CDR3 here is CASTNTDTGEKLFF. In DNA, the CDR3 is TGTGCCAGCACTAATACTGATACGGGTGAAAAACTGTTTTTT.

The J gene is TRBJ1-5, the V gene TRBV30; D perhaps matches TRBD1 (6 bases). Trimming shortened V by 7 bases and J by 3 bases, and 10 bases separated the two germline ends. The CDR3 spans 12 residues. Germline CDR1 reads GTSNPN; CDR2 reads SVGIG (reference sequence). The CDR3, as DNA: TGTGCCTTGGGGGGCCCCAATCAGCCCCAGCATTTT. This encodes CALGGPNQPQHF.

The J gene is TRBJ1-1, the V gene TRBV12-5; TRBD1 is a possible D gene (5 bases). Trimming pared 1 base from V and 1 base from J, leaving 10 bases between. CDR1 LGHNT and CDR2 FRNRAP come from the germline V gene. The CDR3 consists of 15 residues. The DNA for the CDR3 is TGTGCTAGTGGTTTGGGGGGGACTGCGAACACTGAAGCTTTCTTT. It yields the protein CASGLGGTANTEAFF.

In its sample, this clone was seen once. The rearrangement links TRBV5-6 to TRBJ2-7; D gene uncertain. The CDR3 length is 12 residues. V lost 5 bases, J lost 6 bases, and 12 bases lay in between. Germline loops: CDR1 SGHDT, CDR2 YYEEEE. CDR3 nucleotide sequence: TGTGCCAGCAGTTTCACAGATTCCGAGCAGTACTTC. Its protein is CASSFTDSEQYF. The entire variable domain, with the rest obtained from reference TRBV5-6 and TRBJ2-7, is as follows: DAGVTQSPTHLIKTRGQQVTLRCSPKSGHDTVSWYQQALGQGPQFIFQYYEEEERQRGNFPDRFSGHQFPNYSSELNVNALLLGDSALYLCASSFTDSEQYFGPGTRLTVT.

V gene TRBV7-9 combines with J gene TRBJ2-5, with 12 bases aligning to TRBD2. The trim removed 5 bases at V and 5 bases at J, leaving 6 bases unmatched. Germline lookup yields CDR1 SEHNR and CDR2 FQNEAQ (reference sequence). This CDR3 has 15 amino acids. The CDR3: CASSMRLAGVETQYF. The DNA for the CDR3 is TGTGCCAGCAGCATGCGACTAGCGGGAGTTGAGACCCAGTACTTC.

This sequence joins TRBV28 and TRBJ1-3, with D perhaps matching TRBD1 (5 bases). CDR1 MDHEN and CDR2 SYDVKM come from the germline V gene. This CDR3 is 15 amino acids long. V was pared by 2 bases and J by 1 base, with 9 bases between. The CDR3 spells CASSLVRQSGNTIYF. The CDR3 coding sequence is TGTGCCAGCAGTTTAGTGCGACAGTCTGGAAACACCATATATTTT.

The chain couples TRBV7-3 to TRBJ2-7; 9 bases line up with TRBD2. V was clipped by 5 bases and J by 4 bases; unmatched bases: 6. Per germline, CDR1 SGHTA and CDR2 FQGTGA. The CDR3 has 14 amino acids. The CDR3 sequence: CASSQSGGNYEQYF. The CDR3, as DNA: TGTGCCAGCAGCCAAAGCGGGGGGAATTACGAGCAGTACTTC.